A single sample gave rise to the 26 T cell receptor beta chains below, sequenced in a study of CD8+CD57+ T cells in acquired aplastic anemia. Template material for TCR beta VDJ and CDR3 profiling consisted of genomic DNA. From the reads, TCRdb called clonotypes with MiXCR, one entry per CDR3 protein. This repertoire shows around 64,000 distinct CDR3 sequences, under 55% found once; its top ten account for 2% to 3%. The sequenced sample was sorted CD4+, CD8+, or CD8+CD57+ T cells (not recorded which) from PBMCs. The receptors stem from a human donor in good health, serving as a control.

V gene TRBV2 combines with J gene TRBJ2-1; TRBD2 matches 10 bases. The CDR3 runs to 13 residues. Per the germline V gene, CDR1 is SNHLY and CDR2 is FYNNEI. The junction had 3 bases not matched to a gene; V was cut back by 8 bases and J by 5 bases. The CDR3 here is CASFTSGNNEQFF. In DNA form, the CDR3 reads TGTGCCAGCTTCACTAGCGGGAACAATGAGCAGTTCTTC.

Concerning this clonotype: One end of the junction does not line up with germline, which may come from a read error. The chain is built from TRBV2 and TRBJ2-6; perhaps D is TRBD1 or TRBD2 (6 bases each). The CDR3 has 14 amino acids. CDR1 is SNHLY, CDR2 FYNNEI, per germline. The CDR3 spells CASRGQSGVNVLTF. CDR3 sequence (DNA): TGTGCCAGCAGAGGACAGTCGGGGGTCAACGTCCTGACTTTC.

This clonotype is deemed medium-sized (0.01 to 0.1%). V gene TRBV19 combines with J gene TRBJ1-1; TRBD1 matches at 11 bases. V shed 3 bases, J shed 4 bases, and the junction held 4 bases outside the gene matches. Germline assignment: CDR1 LNHDA and CDR2 SQIVND (reference sequence). This CDR3 is 15 amino acids long. The DNA for the CDR3 is TGTGCCAGTAGTATCTACGGGACAGGGGGCACTGAAGCTTTCTTT. Its protein is CASSIYGTGGTEAFF.

This clonotype was recorded a few times. One base away lies a much larger clone, so this may be a sequencing read error. This chain joins TRBV12-5 and TRBJ2-2; D is unresolved. The CDR3 has 13 residues. Germline CDR1 and CDR2: LGHNT and FRNRAP. The V gene lost 8 bases and the J gene lost 4 bases, with 11 bases spanning the gap. The CDR3 reads CASLKVGTGELFF. DNA of the CDR3: TGTGCTAGTTTAAAAGTGGGCACCGGGGAGCTGTTTTTT.

This clonotype occurred many times. This chain links TRBV11-2 with TRBJ1-6, with TRBD1 matching 8 bases. The CDR3 totals 17 residues. The J segment lost 6 bases and the V segment lost 5 bases, leaving 12 bases of the junction unmatched. Germline V gene sequence: CDR1 SGHAT, CDR2 FQNNGV. CDR3 bases: TGTGCCAGCAGCAGGGACAGGCTAACTCTCCGTAATTCACCCCTCCACTTT. Protein: CASSRDRLTLRNSPLHF.

This clonotype was detected once. The CDR3: CASSPANQPQHF. Written as DNA, the CDR3 is TGTGCCAGCTCACCAGCTAATCAGCCCCAGCATTTT. V gene TRBV18 combines with J gene TRBJ1-5, with unresolved D. This CDR3 has 12 residues. V was clipped by 2 bases and J by 4 bases, with 3 bases between them. From germline, CDR1 is KGHSH and CDR2 LQKENI.

At least ten counts were recorded for this clonotype. This chain uses TRBV28 with TRBJ2-7; unclear D gene. The CDR3 is 11 residues long. Germline CDR1 MDHEN, CDR2 SYDVKM. Trimming removed 5 bases from V and 2 bases from J, with 4 bases in between. The CDR3: CASSLTYEQYF. Here the CDR3 DNA reads TGTGCCAGCAGTCTGACCTACGAGCAGTACTTC.

The chain couples TRBV20-1 to TRBJ1-1, with TRBD1 as a possible D gene (5 bases). The ends were cut back, 7 bases at V and 4 bases at J, with 10 bases in the middle. CDR1 and CDR2 from the germline V gene are DFQATT and SNEGSKA (reference sequence). The CDR3 loop spans 11 amino acids. The CDR3 sequence is CSVGGATEAFF. CDR3 DNA: TGCAGTGTCGGGGGTGCCACTGAAGCTTTCTTT.

This clonotype was recorded a few times. V and J are TRBV20-1 and TRBJ2-7; possible D gene TRBD1, 7 bases. Germline V gene lookup returns CDR1 DFQATT and CDR2 SNEGSKA (reference sequence). Trimming removed 8 bases at V and 2 bases at J, with 19 bases between. CDR3 length: 14 amino acids. The CDR3 region is CSSDQGGTPYEQYF. In DNA, the CDR3 is TGCAGTTCCGACCAGGGGGGTACTCCCTACGAGCAGTACTTC.

This clonotype has more than one count but fewer than ten. The gene calls are TRBV3-1 and TRBJ1-4, with TRBD1 as a possible D gene (5 bases). V lost 4 bases, J lost 7 bases, and 10 bases lay in between. The CDR3 runs to 13 residues. CDR1 and CDR2 from the germline V gene are LGHDT and YNNKEL (reference sequence). CDR3 bases: TGTGCCAGCAGCCCCTGGACAAGTGAAAAACTGTTTTTT. This encodes CASSPWTSEKLFF.

This clonotype appeared many times. This chain connects TRBV12-5 to TRBJ1-3, with D hard to call. Germline lookup yields CDR1 LGHNT and CDR2 FRNRAP. The CDR3 spans 18 residues. The V and J ends lost 0 bases and 0 bases respectively, with 15 bases between them. CDR3 DNA: TGTGCTAGTGGTTTGGTAGTCTCGCGGGGATCCTCTGGAAACACCATATATTTT. This codes for CASGLVVSRGSSGNTIYF. The full variable domain, in which reference TRBV12-5 and TRBJ1-3 provide the parts outside the CDR3, is DARVTQTPRHKVTEMGQEVTMRCQPILGHNTVFWYRQTMMQGLELLAYFRNRAPLDDSGMPKDRFSAEMPDATLATLKIQPSEPRDSAVYFCASGLVVSRGSSGNTIYFGEGSWLTVV.

Many counts were recorded for this clonotype. The chain links TRBV28 to TRBJ1-5; D remains ambiguous. Trimming stripped 7 bases from V and 0 bases from J, with 4 bases between. The CDR3 length is 12 residues. Germline V lookup: CDR1 MDHEN, CDR2 SYDVKM. The CDR3 reads CASKVSNQPQHF. Here the CDR3 DNA reads TGTGCCAGCAAGGTTAGCAATCAGCCCCAGCATTTT.

The chain combines TRBV12-3 or TRBV12-4 with TRBJ2-7; 9 bases line up with TRBD2. The V gene end was trimmed by 6 bases and the J gene end by 5 bases; junction bases not matched to a gene: 8. The CDR3 loop spans 14 amino acids. The CDR3 sequence: CASSHPSGVNEQYF. CDR3 DNA sequence: TGTGCCAGCAGCCACCCTAGCGGGGTAAACGAGCAGTACTTC.

V is TRBV9 and J is TRBJ2-1, with 9 bases lining up with TRBD2. This CDR3 is built from 15 residues. The V and J ends lost 4 bases and 6 bases, in that order; junction bases with no gene match: 8. From germline, CDR1 is SGDLS and CDR2 YYNGEE. Written as DNA, the CDR3 is TGTGCCAGCAGCCGATTTAGCGGGAGTGGCAATGAGCAGTTCTTC. Translating gives CASSRFSGSGNEQFF.

V gene TRBV10-1 combines with J gene TRBJ1-6; the D gene is possibly TRBD1 (6 bases). The CDR3 spans 13 residues. CDR1 and CDR2 (germline): WNHNN, SYGVQD (reference sequence). V was shortened by 4 bases and J by 10 bases, with 11 bases between the two germline ends. CDR3 sequence: CASSAGASSPLHF. The CDR3 nucleotides read TGCGCCAGCAGTGCGGGGGCCTCATCACCCCTCCACTTT.

The chain carries TRBV7-3 and TRBJ1-1; a weak D match, TRBD1 (6 bases). Per the germline V gene, CDR1 is SGHTA and CDR2 is FQGTGA. The CDR3 totals 13 residues. Trimming took 4 bases from V and 5 from J, leaving 11 bases between them. DNA of the CDR3: TGTGCCAGCAGCTCCAGGGGTGGAACTGAAGCTTTCTTT. This sequence encodes CASSSRGGTEAFF.

As DNA, the CDR3 is TGTGCCAGCAGCTTAGCTAGAGGGGTAGGGACCTACAATGAGCAGTTCTTC. Protein sequence: CASSLARGVGTYNEQFF. The chain links TRBV7-2 to TRBJ2-1; the D call may be TRBD1 or TRBD2 (5 bases each). This CDR3 region has 17 residues. Germline V CDR1 and CDR2: SGHTA, FQGNSA. V shed 0 bases and J shed 2 bases, with 14 bases lying between them.

By frequency in the sample, this clonotype is medium-sized. V is TRBV10-2 and J is TRBJ1-1; no firm D call. Germline CDR1 WSHSY, CDR2 SAAADI. The CDR3 extends over 13 amino acids. V gave up 6 bases and J gave up 1 base, with 9 bases separating them. The CDR3 DNA follows: TGCGCCAGCAGATGGACGGGGAACACTGAAGCTTTCTTT. This gives the protein CASRWTGNTEAFF.

This clonotype has a count of ten or more. The V call is TRBV6-5, the J call TRBJ1-5; D is unclear. Germline V gives CDR1 MNHEY, CDR2 SVGAGI. Trimming stripped 0 bases from V and 5 bases from J, with 8 bases between. This CDR3 is built from 14 residues. CDR3 residues: CASSYSGTYQPQHF. DNA for the CDR3: TGTGCCAGCAGTTACTCGGGCACCTATCAGCCCCAGCATTTT.

This clonotype came up many times. V is TRBV5-4 and J is TRBJ2-4; 10 bases fit TRBD1. This CDR3 region has 16 residues. Trimming cost V 4 bases and J 0 bases; bases outside gene matches: 4. Looked up from germline, CDR1 is SGHNT and CDR2 is YYREEE (reference sequence). The CDR3, as DNA: TGTGCCAGCAGCCGGGACAGGGGACTAGCCAAAAACATTCAGTACTTC. Its protein is CASSRDRGLAKNIQYF.

This clonotype was observed once. V usage is TRBV2 and J usage is TRBJ2-7; D is undetermined. Germline CDR1 and CDR2: SNHLY and FYNNEI. V shed 4 bases and J shed 0 bases, with 13 bases lying between them. The CDR3 consists of 15 residues. The CDR3 reads CASSAETQSSYEQYF. CDR3 nucleotide sequence: TGTGCCAGCAGTGCCGAGACACAAAGCTCCTACGAGCAGTACTTC.

This clonotype was detected a few times. Possible read error: a much larger clone is one base away. The chain joins TRBV6-2 or TRBV6-3 to TRBJ2-3, with D perhaps TRBD1 (6 bases). The CDR3 runs to 15 residues. Trimming cost V 4 bases and J 4 bases, with 15 bases left between them. CDR1 and CDR2 from the germline V gene are MNHEY and SVGEGT. This CDR3 is CASSLTGAGADTQYF. CDR3 nucleotides: TGTGCCAGCAGTTTGACCGGGGCAGGGGCAGATACGCAGTATTTT.

The chain combines TRBV29-1 with TRBJ2-7; possibly TRBD1 for D (5 bases). The germline V gene has CDR1 SQVTM and CDR2 ANQGSEA. The V end lost 8 bases, the J end lost 8 bases, and 25 bases lay between the germline ends. CDR3 length: 14 residues. The CDR3 bases are TGCAGCTCCTTTGGCAGGGCGGACCAGCCCCAGCAGTACTTC. It encodes CSSFGRADQPQQYF.

The rearrangement joins TRBV2 to TRBJ1-1, with TRBD1 matching 11 bases. Germline V gene sequence: CDR1 SNHLY, CDR2 FYNNEI. V gave up 6 bases and J gave up 1 base; unmatched junction bases: 7. The CDR3 length is 16 residues. Here the CDR3 reads CASRSGQGARNTEAFF. The CDR3 DNA reads TGTGCCAGCAGAAGTGGACAGGGGGCAAGGAACACTGAAGCTTTCTTT.

This clonotype has a count of ten or more. The chain recombines TRBV6-5 with TRBJ2-3; possible D gene TRBD1, 5 bases. The CDR3 loop spans 17 amino acids. Trimming removed 0 bases from V and 1 base from J, with 14 bases in between. Germline lookup yields CDR1 MNHEY and CDR2 SVGAGI. The CDR3 spells CASSYSSGRWGTDTQYF. The DNA of the CDR3 is TGTGCCAGCAGTTACTCTTCAGGGCGATGGGGCACAGATACGCAGTATTTT.

There are many counts of this clonotype. The rearrangement uses TRBV20-1 and TRBJ2-7; D perhaps matches TRBD1 (6 bases). V was clipped by 3 bases and J by 6 bases, with 18 bases between them. Germline CDR1 DFQATT, CDR2 SNEGSKA (reference sequence). This CDR3 has 14 amino acids. The CDR3 loop is CSARGTGQRGEQYF. The CDR3 DNA reads as TGCAGTGCTAGGGGTACAGGGCAAAGGGGCGAGCAGTACTTC.